This T cell receptor beta chain was profiled in a study of blood T cell repertoires in COVID-19 (TCRdb year 2020). In terms of the full investigation: Samples covering the acute and convalescent phases of COVID-19 were provided by collaborators in the United States, Italy and Spain. The material from the prospective study consisted of cDNA or gDNA derived from T cells, B-cell-depleted T cells, or PBMCs. Subjects who had been exposed to COVID-19, were actively infected with it, or had recovered from it provided the deeply sampled blood TCRbeta repertoires that made up the dataset. The repertoires were made available in a free public database intended to serve as a resource for research on the immune response to SARS-CoV-2. The samples were drawn from two sources: the first 160 participants of the ongoing ImmuneRACE study, and about 1,300 subjects contributed by 6 global collaborators. A de-identified subject ID, COVID-19 status, age in years and sex were almost always included in the sample metadata. Where HLA class I and class II types were available, the types were taken from metadata supplied by the sample provider, not from assay-based typing.

What the work shows at the level of the full study, not this receptor alone: Clinical and demographic metadata were provided uncurated, with the amount varying by source and participant.

Whole blood was collected in K2EDTA tubes by collaborating institutions according to the institutions' own protocols. For TCRbeta analysis, collaborator samples were shipped as frozen whole blood, as isolated PBMCs, or as DNA extracted from either sample type. TCRbeta CDR3 regions were amplified from genomic DNA using the immunoSEQ Assay, a bias-controlled multiplex PCR. For the original study's pipeline: Nucleated cell counts per sample were estimated from amplification of reference gene primers within the assay. To quantify the absolute abundance of each unique TCRbeta CDR3 rearrangement, sequence reads were collapsed and filtered. For each sample, productive Simpson clonality was calculated as the square root of Simpson's diversity index over productive rearrangements. What TCRdb holds here is the immuneACCESS table cut down to in-frame rearrangements. Part of the clones is not present; checked against another copy, under half of the missing clones reflect an unresolved V gene, and the others are unexplained. V, J and clone size reflect that table, while D and trimming were determined from the DNA. This sample is represented by about 120,000 clones; approximately 71% of them were singletons. The ten biggest clones cover roughly 7.9% of the sample.

As to this clone: Its antigen is not yet known. One base away there is no much larger clone; base qualities are not given.

Sequencing input: peripheral blood. The TCR comes from a human donor in a cohort sampled during active COVID-19.

In nucleotides, the sequence is TGTGCCAGCAGCTTAAGGACAGGGAATCTGAGGGAGCAGTACTTC. Its coded protein is CASSLRTGNLREQYF. The chain couples TRBV7-2 to TRBJ2-7; 8 bases in the middle match TRBD1. The CDR3, cysteine through phenylalanine, is 15 amino acids long. Of all the DNA, just the CDR3 is kept, 45 bases in frame from base 1. CDR1 is given as SGHTA and CDR2 as FQGNSA, both from the germline V gene. Trimming removed 2 bases from V and 7 bases from J; the gene matches leave 10 bases unexplained.